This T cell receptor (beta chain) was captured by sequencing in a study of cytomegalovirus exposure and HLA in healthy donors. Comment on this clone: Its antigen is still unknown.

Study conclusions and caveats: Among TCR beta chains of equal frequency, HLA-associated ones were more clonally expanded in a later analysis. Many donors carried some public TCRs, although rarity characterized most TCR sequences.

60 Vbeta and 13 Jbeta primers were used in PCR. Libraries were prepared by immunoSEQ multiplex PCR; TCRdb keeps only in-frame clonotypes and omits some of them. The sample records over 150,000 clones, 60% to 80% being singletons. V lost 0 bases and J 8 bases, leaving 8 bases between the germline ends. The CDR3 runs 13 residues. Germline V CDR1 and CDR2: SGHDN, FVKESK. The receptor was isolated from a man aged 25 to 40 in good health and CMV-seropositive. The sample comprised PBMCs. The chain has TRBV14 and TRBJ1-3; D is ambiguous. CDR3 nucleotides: TGTGCCAGCAGCCAAGATTCCGAGGACACCATATATTTT. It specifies CASSQDSEDTIYF.